The clone carrying this T cell receptor (beta chain) was recorded once. As yet, its antigen is unknown. This entry comes from a study of STAT3 mutations in large granular lymphocyte leukemia. Overall study findings and caveats: At least one immunodominant TCR beta clonotype appeared in every T-cell large granular lymphocyte leukemia patient.

Profiled with immunoSEQ multiplex PCR; TCRdb holds only in-frame clones, not every one. The sample includes about 12,000 clones, roughly 80% of them seen just once. CDR3 length: 15 amino acids. The V gene lost 0 bases and the J gene lost 3 bases, with 13 bases spanning the gap. Germline V CDR1 and CDR2: SGHRS, YFSETQ. The chain links TRBV5-1 to TRBJ2-7, with D perhaps TRBD2 (6 bases). The source is a man aged 55 to 69 with T-cell large granular lymphocyte leukemia. Some clones in this sample may be carry-over from other donors' samples. Input material: peripheral blood mononuclear cells. CDR3 DNA: TGCGCCAGCAGCTTGGACGTCGGGAGCGACTACGAGCAGTACTTC. Translated, it gives CASSLDVGSDYEQYF.